What follows are 7 T cell receptor beta chains derived from one specimen sequenced in a study of CD8+ T cells in alopecia areata. In each case, RNA was isolated and then reverse transcribed into cDNA as the sequencing template. Profiling relied on immunoSEQ multiplex PCR, and the TCRdb table lists in-frame clones only, not all of them. The sample shows some 220,000 clones, around 57% of them seen only once. The treatment was: oral pan-JAK inhibitor, 5-10 mg twice daily. The sequences come from CD4+ T cells sorted from blood, collected at week 4, from a patient treated with tofacitinib. The receptors were gathered from a human donor with alopecia areata.

The rearrangement joins TRBV7-9 to TRBJ1-6, with D maybe TRBD1 (6 bases). Looked up from germline, CDR1 is SEHNR and CDR2 is FQNEAQ (reference sequence). V lost 2 bases to trimming and J lost 14 bases, with 10 bases between them. The CDR3 covers 12 residues. CDR3 nucleotides: TGTGCCAGCAGCTTAAACCGACAGGCCCTCCACTTT. This sequence encodes CASSLNRQALHF.

The V and J genes are TRBV5-1 and TRBJ1-1; tentatively, D is TRBD1 (5 bases). The CDR3 loop spans 14 amino acids. Trimming removed 4 bases from V and 2 bases from J, with 12 bases in between. Germline assignment: CDR1 SGHRS and CDR2 YFSETQ. CDR3 in DNA: TGCGCCAGCAGCCCCGGGGGGATTAACACTGAAGCTTTCTTT. Translated, it gives CASSPGGINTEAFF.

V gene TRBV30 combines with J gene TRBJ1-5; perhaps TRBD1 as D (6 bases). Germline V gene sequence: CDR1 GTSNPN, CDR2 SVGIG (reference sequence). This CDR3 spans 12 amino acids. V was trimmed by 4 bases and J by 5 bases, leaving 9 bases between them. CDR3 loop: CAWKSGDQPQHF. The CDR3, as DNA: TGTGCCTGGAAATCAGGGGATCAGCCCCAGCATTTT. The complete variable domain, with remaining parts taken from reference TRBV30 and TRBJ1-5, reads SQTIHQWPATLVQPVGSPLSLECTVEGTSNPNLYWYRQAAGRGLQLLFYSVGIGQISSEVPQNLSASRPQDRQFILSSKKLLLSDSGFYLCAWKSGDQPQHFGDGTRLSIL.

The chain is built from TRBV4-3 and TRBJ2-2, with 10 bases fitting TRBD1. CDR1 and CDR2 (germline): LGHNA, YSLEER. Unmatched junction bases numbered 5, after V lost 0 bases and J lost 7 bases. The CDR3 loop spans 16 amino acids. The CDR3 region is CASSQDAGQGNGELFF. Written as DNA, the CDR3 is TGCGCCAGCAGCCAAGATGCGGGACAGGGGAACGGGGAGCTGTTTTTT.

There are a few counts of this clone. This chain links TRBV4-1 with TRBJ1-2; 8 bases fit TRBD1. The CDR3 totals 15 residues. Germline loops: CDR1 MGHRA, CDR2 YSYEKL. V lost 1 base, J lost 4 bases, and 5 bases stayed unmatched. The CDR3 here is CASSQGDRTLYGYTF. CDR3 DNA: TGCGCCAGCAGCCAAGGGGACAGGACGCTCTATGGCTACACCTTC.

J is TRBJ2-1 and V is TRBV29-1; possibly TRBD1 or TRBD2 for D (5 bases each). Germline CDR1 reads SQVTM; CDR2 reads ANQGSEA. The CDR3 has 17 residues. V gave up 4 bases and J gave up 8 bases, with 27 bases separating them. CDR3 in DNA: TGCAGCGTTGTAGGGACGGACCGTACCTCCCGTGACGATGAGCAGTTCTTC. It translates to CSVVGTDRTSRDDEQFF.

V gene TRBV13 combines with J gene TRBJ1-2, with 8 bases that match TRBD1. Germline V CDR1 and CDR2: PRHDT, FYEKMQ (reference sequence). V lost 5 bases, J lost 7 bases, and 12 bases stayed unmatched. This CDR3 region has 15 residues. The CDR3 loop reads CASSPRTGREGGYTF. In DNA, the CDR3 is TGTGCCAGCAGCCCGAGGACAGGGAGGGAAGGTGGCTACACCTTC.